The 15 T cell receptor beta chains presented below share a single source sample, sequenced in a study of CD8+CD57+ T cells in acquired aplastic anemia. All sequencing subjects had displayed CD8+CD57+ cell expansion on flow cytometry. Profiles of TCR beta VDJ and CDR3 were generated from a genomic DNA template. TCRdb re-called the reads with MiXCR, one entry per CDR3 protein. The data contain 200,000 to 300,000 distinct CDR3 sequences, roughly 82% of them singletons. Sequencing input: sorted CD4+, CD8+, or CD8+CD57+ T cells (not recorded which) from PBMCs. These TCRs come from a human donor with aplastic anemia.

The chain couples TRBV9 to TRBJ2-1; 9 nucleotides match TRBD1. The junction had 6 bases not matched to a gene; V was cut back by 4 bases and J by 7 bases. The CDR3 has 14 residues. The V gene's germline CDR1 is SGDLS and CDR2 YYNGEE. CDR3 loop: CASSQDGQGNEQFF. The CDR3 DNA is TGTGCCAGCAGCCAAGATGGACAGGGGAATGAGCAGTTCTTC. Based on the CDR3 plus reference TRBV9 and TRBJ2-1, the full variable domain is DSGVTQTPKHLITATGQRVTLRCSPRSGDLSVYWYQQSLDQGLQFLIQYYNGEERAKGNILERFSAQQFPDLHSELNLSSLELGDSALYFCASSQDGQGNEQFFGPGTRLTVL.

Note on this clonotype: The CDR3 does not close with the conserved phenylalanine or tryptophan, likely indicating a read error. The chain combines TRBV7-9 with TRBJ2-3; weak D call: TRBD1 (5 bases). V gave up 7 bases and J gave up 2 bases, with 10 bases separating them. Germline V lookup: CDR1 SEHNR, CDR2 FQNEAQ (reference sequence). The CDR3 is 13 residues long. The CDR3 sequence: CASNRTPTDTQYS. In DNA, the CDR3 is TGTGCCAGCAACAGGACCCCCACAGATACGCAGTATTCT.

A word on this clonotype: The CDR3 carries no conserved terminal phenylalanine or tryptophan, so it likely arises from a read error. Because the CDR3's place on the DNA is in doubt, the DNA is left out and the CDR3 is given as listed by TCRdb. V usage is TRBV2 and J usage is TRBJ2-3; the table's TRBD1 call for D was not verified on the DNA. The CDR3 adds up to 16 amino acids, both ends counted. Germline assignment: CDR1 SNHLY and CDR2 FYNNEI. The CDR3 sequence: CATSDLPGDPTGSTSV.

The gene calls are TRBV5-4 and TRBJ2-1, with 8 nucleotides matching TRBD2. This CDR3 spans 16 amino acids. V dropped 7 bases and J dropped 8; count of bases not matched to a gene: 17. The germline V gene has CDR1 SGHNT and CDR2 YYREEE (reference sequence). The CDR3 DNA is TGTGCCAGCGGCGGTGAAGGAGGCGGGGGGAGCGATGAGCAGTTCTTC. Its protein is CASGGEGGGGSDEQFF. The variable domain in full, with the rest retrieved from reference TRBV5-4 and TRBJ2-1, is ETGVTQSPTHLIKTRGQQVTLRCSSQSGHNTVSWYQQALGQGPQFIFQYYREEENGRGNFPPRFSGLQFPNYSSELNVNALELDDSALYLCASGGEGGGGSDEQFFGPGTRLTVL.

This chain connects TRBV19 to TRBJ1-5; TRBD1 agrees at 7 bases. Trimming removed 4 bases from V and 6 bases from J; junction bases left unmatched: 3. CDR1 and CDR2 from the germline V gene are LNHDA and SQIVND (reference sequence). This CDR3 region has 13 residues. The CDR3 reads CASSTTGAQPQHF. The CDR3 coding sequence is TGTGCCAGTAGTACCACAGGGGCTCAGCCCCAGCATTTT.

The rearrangement uses TRBV11-2 and TRBJ2-1, with 7 positions matching TRBD2. Trimming cost V 3 bases and J 8 bases; bases outside gene matches: 13. The CDR3 contains 16 residues. Per the germline V gene, CDR1 is SGHAT and CDR2 is FQNNGV. The chain's CDR3 is CASSFFQHGGSDEQFF. Written as DNA, the CDR3 is TGTGCCAGCAGCTTCTTTCAACACGGGGGGAGCGATGAGCAGTTCTTC.

As concerns this clonotype: An end of the junction differs from the germline gene, which may be a read error. V gene TRBV9 combines with J gene TRBJ2-3; D possibly matches TRBD1 or TRBD2 (5 bases each). The CDR3 has 13 amino acids. CDR1 and CDR2 from the germline V gene are SGDLS and YYNGEE. CDR3 coding DNA: TGTGCCAGCAGCGACGAACCCGGGACCGGGGAGCTGTTT. This translates into CASSDEPGTGELF.

The chain combines TRBV6-5 with TRBJ1-2; the match to TRBD1 covers 7 bases. Germline CDR1 MNHEY, CDR2 SVGAGI. Trimming at V came to 6 bases and at J to 7 bases, leaving 11 bases not matched to a gene. The CDR3 has 14 residues. The CDR3 sequence is CASSGTGVLFGYTF. CDR3 nucleotides: TGTGCCAGCAGCGGAACAGGGGTTCTTTTTGGCTACACCTTC.

The V gene is TRBV5-6, the J gene TRBJ2-4; TRBD2 might be the D (6 bases). Trimming shortened V by 2 bases and J by 1 base, and 19 bases separated the two germline ends. Germline V gene sequence: CDR1 SGHDT, CDR2 YYEEEE. This CDR3 contains 18 residues. CDR3 sequence reads: CASSFPGEVGSAKNIQYF. DNA of the CDR3: TGTGCCAGCAGCTTCCCGGGAGAAGTTGGTTCGGCCAAAAACATTCAGTACTTC.

On this clonotype: Likely a read error: the CDR3 ends without its conserved phenylalanine or tryptophan. It is unclear where the CDR3 begins or ends on the DNA, so no DNA is shown, and the CDR3 is as TCRdb lists it. The chain recombines TRBV7-6 with TRBJ2-5; TRBD2, the table's D call, was not compared with the DNA. CDR1 is SGHVS and CDR2 is FNYEAQ in the germline V gene. The CDR3 region is 12 residues in length, termini included. CDR3 sequence: CASRLATAVREI.

This clonotype was detected only a few times. One end of the junction does not line up with germline, which may come from a read error. V is TRBV2 and J is TRBJ2-3; D may be TRBD2 (5 bases). The germline V gene encodes CDR1 SNHLY and CDR2 FYNNEI. The CDR3 is made up of 14 amino acids. The CDR3 is CASSGAGGANTEAF. CDR3 coding DNA: TGTGCCAGCAGTGGGGCGGGTGGCGCGAACACTGAAGCTTTC.

CDR3 DNA: TGTGCCAGCAGCGTCTCGGGACAGGGGGTCCAGCCCCAGCATTTT. It codes for CASSVSGQGVQPQHF. The chain uses TRBV7-9 and TRBJ1-5, with 11 bases lining up with TRBD1. Germline trimming cut 5 bases from V and 7 bases from J; bases unmatched to any gene: 7. This CDR3 contains 15 residues. Looked up from germline, CDR1 is SEHNR and CDR2 is FQNEAQ (reference sequence).

The J gene is TRBJ1-2, the V gene TRBV2, with D tentatively TRBD1 (6 bases). The V gene lost 8 bases and the J gene lost 7 bases, with 17 bases spanning the gap. The germline V gene has CDR1 SNHLY and CDR2 FYNNEI. This CDR3 is 13 amino acids long. CDR3 residues: CASGDGGRGGYTF. CDR3 in DNA: TGTGCCAGCGGGGACGGGGGGCGCGGTGGCTACACCTTC.

Note on this clonotype: The CDR3 does not close with the conserved phenylalanine or tryptophan, likely indicating a read error. No DNA is shown, since the ends of the CDR3 on it are uncertain; the CDR3 is the one TCRdb lists. This chain links TRBV7-9 with TRBJ2-7. The CDR3 region is 13 residues in length, termini included. Germline V gives CDR1 SEHNR, CDR2 FQNEAQ (reference sequence). This CDR3 reads CASSRPSTVENDL.

The chain carries TRBV7-9 and TRBJ2-1, with 10 bases matching TRBD1. CDR1 and CDR2 from the germline V gene are SEHNR and FQNEAQ (reference sequence). J lost 5 bases, V lost 9 bases, and 10 bases had no gene match. The CDR3 is 15 residues long. In nucleotides, the CDR3 is TGTGCCAGACACTTGGACAGGGGGACCCACAATGAGCAGTTCTTC. The encoded protein is CARHLDRGTHNEQFF.